This T cell receptor (beta chain) appears in the sequencing data of a study of chemoradiotherapy in HPV16-positive cancers. Notes on the study in general: HPV-specific T cells were functionally defined from only a couple of HPV16-positive patients.

The germline V gene encodes CDR1 MDHEN and CDR2 SYDVKM. V dropped 7 bases and J dropped 2 bases, with 24 bases sitting between them. The CDR3 is 18 residues long. Of note for this clone: Its antigen remains unknown.

TCRdb's table, derived via immunoSEQ multiplex PCR, lists solely in-frame clones and lacks some. In the table there are about 15,000 clones, roughly 90% of which are singletons. This chain links TRBV28 with TRBJ1-5; tentative D call: TRBD1 (5 bases). The sequencing here drew on blood, taken from a patient who underwent chemoradiotherapy. The receptor was derived from a human donor with HPV-associated anogenital cancer. DNA for the CDR3: TGTGCCAGCACTACCTTGTGGGGGGGGGAAATAGGCAATCAGCCCCAGCATTTT. Translated, it gives CASTTLWGGEIGNQPQHF.